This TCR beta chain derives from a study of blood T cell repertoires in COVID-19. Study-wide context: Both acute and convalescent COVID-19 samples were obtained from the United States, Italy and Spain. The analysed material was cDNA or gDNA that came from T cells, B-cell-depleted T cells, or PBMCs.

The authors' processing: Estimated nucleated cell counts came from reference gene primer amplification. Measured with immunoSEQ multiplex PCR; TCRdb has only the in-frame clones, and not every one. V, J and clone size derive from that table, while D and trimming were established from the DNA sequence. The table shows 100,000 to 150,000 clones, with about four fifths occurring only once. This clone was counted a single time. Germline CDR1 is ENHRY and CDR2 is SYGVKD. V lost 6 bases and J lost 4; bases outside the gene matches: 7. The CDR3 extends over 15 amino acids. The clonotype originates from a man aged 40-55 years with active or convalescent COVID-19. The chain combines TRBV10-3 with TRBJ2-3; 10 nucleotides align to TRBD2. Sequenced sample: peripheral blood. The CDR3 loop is CAIRPGLATSDTQYF. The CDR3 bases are TGTGCCATCAGACCGGGACTAGCGACTTCAGATACGCAGTATTTT.